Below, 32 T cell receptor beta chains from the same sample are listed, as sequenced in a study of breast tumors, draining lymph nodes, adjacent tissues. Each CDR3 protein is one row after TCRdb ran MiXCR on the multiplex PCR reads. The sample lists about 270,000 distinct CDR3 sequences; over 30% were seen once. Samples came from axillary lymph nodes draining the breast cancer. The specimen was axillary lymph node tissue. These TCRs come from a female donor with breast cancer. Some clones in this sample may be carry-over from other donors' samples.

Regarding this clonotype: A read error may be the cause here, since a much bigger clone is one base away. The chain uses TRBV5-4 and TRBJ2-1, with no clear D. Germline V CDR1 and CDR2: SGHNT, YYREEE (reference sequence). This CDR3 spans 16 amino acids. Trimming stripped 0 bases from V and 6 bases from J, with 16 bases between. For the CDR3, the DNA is TGTGCCAGCAGCTTGGAGACCGGACGACCCTGCAATGAGCAGTTCTTC. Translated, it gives CASSLETGRPCNEQFF.

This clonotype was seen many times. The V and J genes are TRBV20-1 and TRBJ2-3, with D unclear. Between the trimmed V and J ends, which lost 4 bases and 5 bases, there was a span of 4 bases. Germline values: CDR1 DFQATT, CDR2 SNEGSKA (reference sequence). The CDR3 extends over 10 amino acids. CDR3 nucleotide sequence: TGCAGTGCTACCCTAGATACGCAGTATTTT. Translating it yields CSATLDTQYF.

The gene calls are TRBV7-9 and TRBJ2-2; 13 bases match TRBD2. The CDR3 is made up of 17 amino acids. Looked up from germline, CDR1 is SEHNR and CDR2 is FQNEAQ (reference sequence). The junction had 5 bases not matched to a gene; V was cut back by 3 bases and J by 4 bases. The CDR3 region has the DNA TGTGCCAGCAGCTTTCGGACTAGCGGGAGTCCCACCGGGGAGCTGTTTTTT. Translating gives CASSFRTSGSPTGELFF.

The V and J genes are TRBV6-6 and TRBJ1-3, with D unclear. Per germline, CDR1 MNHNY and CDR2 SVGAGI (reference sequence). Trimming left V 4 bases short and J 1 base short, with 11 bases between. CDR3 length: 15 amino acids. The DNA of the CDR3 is TGTGCCAGCAGTTTAGGACGGCCTTCTGGAAACACCATATATTTT. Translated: CASSLGRPSGNTIYF.

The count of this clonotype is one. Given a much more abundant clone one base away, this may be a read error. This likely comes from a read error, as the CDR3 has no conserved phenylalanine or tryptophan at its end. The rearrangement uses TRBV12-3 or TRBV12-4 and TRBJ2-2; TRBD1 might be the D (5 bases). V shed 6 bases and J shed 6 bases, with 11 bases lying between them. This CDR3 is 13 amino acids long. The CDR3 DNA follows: TGTGCCAGCAGGCTTAGGGGATCCGGGGAGCTGTTTTCT. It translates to CASRLRGSGELFS.

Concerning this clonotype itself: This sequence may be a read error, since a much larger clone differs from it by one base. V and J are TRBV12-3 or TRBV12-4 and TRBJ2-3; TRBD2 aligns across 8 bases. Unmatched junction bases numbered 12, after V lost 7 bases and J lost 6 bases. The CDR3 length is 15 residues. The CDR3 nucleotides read TGTGCCAGCATTGGGCTTAGCGGGATGGCGGATACGCAGTATTTT. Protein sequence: CASIGLSGMADTQYF.

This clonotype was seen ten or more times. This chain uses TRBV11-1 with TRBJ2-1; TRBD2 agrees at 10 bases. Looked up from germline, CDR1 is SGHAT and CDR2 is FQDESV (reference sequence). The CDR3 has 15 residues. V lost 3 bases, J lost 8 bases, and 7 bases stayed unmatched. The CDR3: CASSFALAGVDEQFF. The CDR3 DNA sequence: TGTGCCAGCAGCTTCGCGCTAGCGGGGGTGGATGAGCAGTTCTTC.

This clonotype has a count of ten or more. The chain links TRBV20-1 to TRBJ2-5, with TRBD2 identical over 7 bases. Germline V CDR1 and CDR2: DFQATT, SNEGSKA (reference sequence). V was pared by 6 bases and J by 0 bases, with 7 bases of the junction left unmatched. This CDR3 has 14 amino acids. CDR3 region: CSAAGTTNQETQYF. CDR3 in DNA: TGCAGTGCCGCCGGGACTACCAACCAAGAGACCCAGTACTTC.

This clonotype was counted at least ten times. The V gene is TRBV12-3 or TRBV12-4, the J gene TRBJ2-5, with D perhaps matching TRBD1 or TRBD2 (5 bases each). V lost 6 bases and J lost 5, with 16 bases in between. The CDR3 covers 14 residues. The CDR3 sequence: CASRQSGSGETQYF. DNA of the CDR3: TGTGCCAGCAGGCAATCAGGGTCGGGGGAGACCCAGTACTTC.

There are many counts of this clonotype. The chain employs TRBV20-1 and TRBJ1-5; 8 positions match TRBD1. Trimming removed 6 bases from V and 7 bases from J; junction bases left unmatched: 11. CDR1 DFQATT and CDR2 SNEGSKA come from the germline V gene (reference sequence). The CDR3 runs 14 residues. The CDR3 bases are TGCAGTGCCATGGACAGGGTAAGCGGCCAGCCCCAGCATTTT. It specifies CSAMDRVSGQPQHF.

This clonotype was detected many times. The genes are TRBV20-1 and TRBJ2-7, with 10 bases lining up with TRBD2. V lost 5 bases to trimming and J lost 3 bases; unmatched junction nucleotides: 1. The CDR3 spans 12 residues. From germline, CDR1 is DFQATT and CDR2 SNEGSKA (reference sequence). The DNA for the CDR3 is TGCAGTGCTCGACTAGCGGGCTACGAGCAGTACTTC. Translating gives CSARLAGYEQYF.

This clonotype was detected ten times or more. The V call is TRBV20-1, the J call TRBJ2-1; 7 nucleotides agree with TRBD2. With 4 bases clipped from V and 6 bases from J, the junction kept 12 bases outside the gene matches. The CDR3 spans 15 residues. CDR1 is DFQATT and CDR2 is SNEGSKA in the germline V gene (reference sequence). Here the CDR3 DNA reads TGCAGTGCTAAGCCATTCGCGGGAGTTCTCAATGAGCAGTTCTTC. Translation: CSAKPFAGVLNEQFF.

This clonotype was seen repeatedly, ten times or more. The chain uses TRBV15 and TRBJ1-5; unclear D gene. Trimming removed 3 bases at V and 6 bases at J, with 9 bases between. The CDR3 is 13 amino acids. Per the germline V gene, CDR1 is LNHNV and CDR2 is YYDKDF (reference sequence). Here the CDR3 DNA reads TGTGCCACCAGCAGGTTATTAGGTCAGCCCCAGCATTTT. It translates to CATSRLLGQPQHF.

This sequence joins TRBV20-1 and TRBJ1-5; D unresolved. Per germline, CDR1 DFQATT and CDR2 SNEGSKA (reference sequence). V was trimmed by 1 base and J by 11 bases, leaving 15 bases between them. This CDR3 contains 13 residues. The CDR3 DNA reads TGCAGTGCTAGAGGGGGTGATCAAGAGACCCAGCATTTT. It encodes CSARGGDQETQHF.

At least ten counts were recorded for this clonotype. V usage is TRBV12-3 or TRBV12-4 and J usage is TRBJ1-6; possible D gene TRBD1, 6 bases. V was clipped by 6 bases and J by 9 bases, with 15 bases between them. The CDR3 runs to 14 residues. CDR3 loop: CASSPTGALSPLHF. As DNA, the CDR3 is TGTGCCAGCAGCCCGACGGGGGCCCTTTCACCCCTCCACTTT.

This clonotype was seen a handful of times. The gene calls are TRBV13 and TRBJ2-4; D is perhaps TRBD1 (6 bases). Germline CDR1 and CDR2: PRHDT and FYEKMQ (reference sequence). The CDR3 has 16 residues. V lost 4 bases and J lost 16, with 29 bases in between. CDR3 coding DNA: TGTGCCAGCAGCTCAGGGGCTACTTCAGGGTCAACTAAACTTTACTTC. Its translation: CASSSGATSGSTKLYF.

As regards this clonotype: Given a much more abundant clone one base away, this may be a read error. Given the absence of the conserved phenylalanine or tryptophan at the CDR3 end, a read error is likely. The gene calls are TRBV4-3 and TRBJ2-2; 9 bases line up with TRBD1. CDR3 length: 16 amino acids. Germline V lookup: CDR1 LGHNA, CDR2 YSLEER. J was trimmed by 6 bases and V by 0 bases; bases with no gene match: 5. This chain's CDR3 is CASSQDPGQGSGELFS. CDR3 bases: TGCGCCAGCAGCCAAGATCCGGGACAGGGTTCCGGGGAGCTGTTTTCT.

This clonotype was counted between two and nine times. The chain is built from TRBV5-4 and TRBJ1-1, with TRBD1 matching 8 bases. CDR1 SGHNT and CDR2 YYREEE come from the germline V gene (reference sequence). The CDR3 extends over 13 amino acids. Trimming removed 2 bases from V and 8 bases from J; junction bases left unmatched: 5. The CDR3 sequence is CASSLDRGSEAFF. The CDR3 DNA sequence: TGTGCCAGCAGCTTAGACAGGGGTTCAGAAGCTTTCTTT.

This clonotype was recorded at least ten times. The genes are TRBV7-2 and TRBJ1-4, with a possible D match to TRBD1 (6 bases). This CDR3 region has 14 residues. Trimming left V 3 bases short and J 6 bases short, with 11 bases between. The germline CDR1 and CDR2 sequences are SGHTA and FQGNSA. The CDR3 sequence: CASSFRGADEKLFF. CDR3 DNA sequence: TGTGCCAGCAGCTTTAGGGGGGCGGATGAAAAACTGTTTTTT.

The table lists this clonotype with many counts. The CDR3 nucleotides are TGTGCCAGCAGCGTAGCTCTATCGGCTAGCGGGAGCGATACGCAGTATTTT. It is translated as CASSVALSASGSDTQYF. J is TRBJ2-3 and V is TRBV9; the match to TRBD2 covers 10 bases. The V and J ends lost 0 bases and 6 bases, in that order; junction bases with no gene match: 10. Per germline, CDR1 SGDLS and CDR2 YYNGEE. CDR3 size: 17 residues.

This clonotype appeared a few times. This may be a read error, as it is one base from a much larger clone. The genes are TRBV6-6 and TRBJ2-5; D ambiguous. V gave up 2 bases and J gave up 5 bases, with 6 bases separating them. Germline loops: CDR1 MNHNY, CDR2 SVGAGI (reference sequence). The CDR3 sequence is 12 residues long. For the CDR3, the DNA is TGTGCCAGCAGTTACGGATCGGAGACCCAGTACTTC. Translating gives CASSYGSETQYF.

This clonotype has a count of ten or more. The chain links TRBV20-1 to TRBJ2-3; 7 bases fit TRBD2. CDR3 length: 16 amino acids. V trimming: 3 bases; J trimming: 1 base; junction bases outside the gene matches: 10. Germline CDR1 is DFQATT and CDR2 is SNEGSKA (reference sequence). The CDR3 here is CSASLTRGSGTDTQYF. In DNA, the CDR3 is TGCAGTGCTAGCCTCACGCGGGGGAGTGGCACAGATACGCAGTATTTT.

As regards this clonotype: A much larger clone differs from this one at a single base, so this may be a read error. In DNA, the CDR3 is TGCAGTGCTCCCGGGGCTACGCAGTATTTT. Its translation is CSAPGATQYF. The chain uses TRBV20-1 and TRBJ2-3; either TRBD1 or TRBD2 may fit D (5 bases each). Trimming left V 5 bases short and J 8 bases short, with 8 bases between. The CDR3 spans 10 residues. Germline V gives CDR1 DFQATT, CDR2 SNEGSKA (reference sequence).

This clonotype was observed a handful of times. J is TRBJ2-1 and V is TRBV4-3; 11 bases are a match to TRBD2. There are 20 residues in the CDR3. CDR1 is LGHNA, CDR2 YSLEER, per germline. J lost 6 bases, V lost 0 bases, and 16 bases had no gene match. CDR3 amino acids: CASSQDASGRIRRRGNEQFF. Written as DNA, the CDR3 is TGCGCCAGCAGCCAAGATGCTAGCGGGAGGATAAGAAGACGGGGCAATGAGCAGTTCTTC.

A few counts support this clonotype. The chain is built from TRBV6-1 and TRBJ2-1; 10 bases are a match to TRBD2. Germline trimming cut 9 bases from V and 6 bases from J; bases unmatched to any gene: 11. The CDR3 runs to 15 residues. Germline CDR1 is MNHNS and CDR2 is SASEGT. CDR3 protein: CASLMGLARRNEQFF. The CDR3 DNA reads TGTGCCAGTCTGATGGGACTAGCGCGGCGCAATGAGCAGTTCTTC.

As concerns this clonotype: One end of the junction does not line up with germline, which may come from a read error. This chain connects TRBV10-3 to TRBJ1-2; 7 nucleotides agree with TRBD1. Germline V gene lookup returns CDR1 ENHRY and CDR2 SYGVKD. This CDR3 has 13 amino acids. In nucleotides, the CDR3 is TGTGCCAGCAGTCCGACAGGGCGCGGGGGCGACACCTTC. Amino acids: CASSPTGRGGDTF.

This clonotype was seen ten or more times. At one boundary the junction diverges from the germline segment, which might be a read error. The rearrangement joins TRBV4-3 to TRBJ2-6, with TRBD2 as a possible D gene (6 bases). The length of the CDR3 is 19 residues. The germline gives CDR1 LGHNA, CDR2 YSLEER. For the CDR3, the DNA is TGCGCCAGCAGCGAAGATCTGGGCACTAGCTTTCCTGGGGCCAACGTCCTGACTTTC. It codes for CASSEDLGTSFPGANVLTF.

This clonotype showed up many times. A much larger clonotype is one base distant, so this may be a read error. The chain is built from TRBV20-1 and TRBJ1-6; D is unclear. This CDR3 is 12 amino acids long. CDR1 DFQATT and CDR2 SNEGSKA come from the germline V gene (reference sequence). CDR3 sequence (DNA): TGCAGTGCCACTAGGTTCGGTTCACCCCCCCACTTT. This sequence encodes CSATRFGSPPHF.

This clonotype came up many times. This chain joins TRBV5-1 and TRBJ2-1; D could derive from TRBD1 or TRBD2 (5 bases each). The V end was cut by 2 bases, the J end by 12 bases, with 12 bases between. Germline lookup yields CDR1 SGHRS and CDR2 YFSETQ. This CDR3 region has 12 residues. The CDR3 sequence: CASSFDSGGQFF. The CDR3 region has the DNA TGCGCCAGCAGCTTCGATTCTGGGGGGCAGTTCTTC. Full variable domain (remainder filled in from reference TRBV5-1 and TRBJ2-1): KAGVTQTPRYLIKTRGQQVTLSCSPISGHRSVSWYQQTPGQGLQFLFEYFSETQRNKGNFPGRFSGRQFSNSRSEMNVSTLELGDSALYLCASSFDSGGQFFGPGTRLTVL.

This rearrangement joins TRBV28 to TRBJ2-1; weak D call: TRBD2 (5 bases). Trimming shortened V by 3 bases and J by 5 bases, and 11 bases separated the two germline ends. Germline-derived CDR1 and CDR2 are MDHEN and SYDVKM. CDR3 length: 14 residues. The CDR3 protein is CASSLTDFDNEQFF. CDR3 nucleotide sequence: TGTGCCAGCAGTTTGACGGACTTCGACAATGAGCAGTTCTTC.

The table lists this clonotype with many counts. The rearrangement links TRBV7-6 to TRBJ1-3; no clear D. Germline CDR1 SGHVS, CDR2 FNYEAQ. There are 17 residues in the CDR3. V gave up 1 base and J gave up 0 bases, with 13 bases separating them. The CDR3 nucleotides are TGTGCCAGCAGCTTAGAGGCAGGAGGGAGCTCTGGAAACACCATATATTTT. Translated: CASSLEAGGSSGNTIYF.

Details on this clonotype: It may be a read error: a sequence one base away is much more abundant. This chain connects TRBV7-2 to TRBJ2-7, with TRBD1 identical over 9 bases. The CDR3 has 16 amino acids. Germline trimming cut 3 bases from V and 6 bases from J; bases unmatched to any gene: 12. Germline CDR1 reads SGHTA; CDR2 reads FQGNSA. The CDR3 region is CASSLGDRVLGSEQYF. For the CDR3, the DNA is TGTGCCAGCAGCTTGGGGGACAGGGTCCTTGGCAGCGAGCAGTACTTC.